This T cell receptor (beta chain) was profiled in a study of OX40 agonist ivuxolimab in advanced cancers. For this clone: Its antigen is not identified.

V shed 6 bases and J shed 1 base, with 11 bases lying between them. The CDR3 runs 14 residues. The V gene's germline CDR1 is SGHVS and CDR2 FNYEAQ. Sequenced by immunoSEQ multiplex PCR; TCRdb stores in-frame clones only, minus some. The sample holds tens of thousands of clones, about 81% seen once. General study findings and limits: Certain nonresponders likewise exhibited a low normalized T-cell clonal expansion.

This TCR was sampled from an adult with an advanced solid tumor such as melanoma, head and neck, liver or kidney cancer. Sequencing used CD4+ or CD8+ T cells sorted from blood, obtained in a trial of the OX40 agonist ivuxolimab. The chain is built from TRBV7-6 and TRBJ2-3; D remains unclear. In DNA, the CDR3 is TGTGCCAGCAGTTCCATACTGGGCACAGATACGCAGTATTTT. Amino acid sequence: CASSSILGTDTQYF.